This T cell receptor (beta chain) derives from a study of OX40 agonist ivuxolimab in advanced cancers. The wider study: Of mixed ages from about 20 to 80 and averaging about 60 years, the group was 65% to 85% male. Two cutaneous melanoma patients and one hepatocellular carcinoma patient, three in all, had partial responses.

TCRdb's copy holds only in-frame clones and misses some; the assay was immunoSEQ multiplex PCR. This sample carries fewer than 90,000 clones, about 89% of them seen once, and the ten largest clones take approximately 0.4%. Source: CD4+ or CD8+ T cells sorted from blood, taken in a trial of the OX40 agonist ivuxolimab. The clonotype originates from an adult with an advanced solid tumor such as melanoma, head and neck, liver or kidney cancer.

This CDR3 is CASSVEWSPGELFF. The DNA of the CDR3 is TGTGCCAGCAGCGTCGAGTGGTCTCCCGGGGAGCTGTTTTTT. The chain carries TRBV7-8 and TRBJ2-2; D unclear. This CDR3 comprises 14 residues. Trimming left V 5 bases short and J 6 bases short, with 13 bases between. The germline V gene has CDR1 SGHVS and CDR2 FQNEAQ.